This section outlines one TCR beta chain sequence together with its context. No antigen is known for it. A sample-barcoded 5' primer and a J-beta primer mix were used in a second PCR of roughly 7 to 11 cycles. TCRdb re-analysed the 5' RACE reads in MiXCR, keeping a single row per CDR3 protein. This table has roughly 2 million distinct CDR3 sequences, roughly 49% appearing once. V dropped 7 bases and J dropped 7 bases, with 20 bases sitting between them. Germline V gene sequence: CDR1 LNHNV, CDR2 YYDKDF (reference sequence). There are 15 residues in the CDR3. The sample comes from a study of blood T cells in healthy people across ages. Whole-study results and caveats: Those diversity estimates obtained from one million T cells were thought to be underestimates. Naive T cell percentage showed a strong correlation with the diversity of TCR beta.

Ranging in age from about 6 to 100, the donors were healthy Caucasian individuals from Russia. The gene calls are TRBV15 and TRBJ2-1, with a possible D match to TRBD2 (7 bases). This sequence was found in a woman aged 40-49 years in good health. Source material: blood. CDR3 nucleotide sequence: TGTGCCACCAATGACCCCGGGGGGAGGGGGAATGAGCAGTTCTTC. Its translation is CATNDPGGRGNEQFF.